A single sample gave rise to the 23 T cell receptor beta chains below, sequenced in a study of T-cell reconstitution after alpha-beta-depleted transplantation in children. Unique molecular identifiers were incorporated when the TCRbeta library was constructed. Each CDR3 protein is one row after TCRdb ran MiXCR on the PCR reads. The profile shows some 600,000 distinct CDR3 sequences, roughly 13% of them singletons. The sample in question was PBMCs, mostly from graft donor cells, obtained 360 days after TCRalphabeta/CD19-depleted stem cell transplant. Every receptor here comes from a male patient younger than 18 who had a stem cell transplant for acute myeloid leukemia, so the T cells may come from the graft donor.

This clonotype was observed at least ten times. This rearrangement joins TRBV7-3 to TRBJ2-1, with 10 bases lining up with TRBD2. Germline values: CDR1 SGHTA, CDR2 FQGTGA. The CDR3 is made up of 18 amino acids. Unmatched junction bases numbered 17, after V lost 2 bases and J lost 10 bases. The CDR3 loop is CASSLLVLGASGSGEQFF. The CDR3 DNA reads TGTGCCAGCAGCTTATTAGTTCTAGGGGCTAGCGGGAGTGGGGAGCAGTTCTTC.

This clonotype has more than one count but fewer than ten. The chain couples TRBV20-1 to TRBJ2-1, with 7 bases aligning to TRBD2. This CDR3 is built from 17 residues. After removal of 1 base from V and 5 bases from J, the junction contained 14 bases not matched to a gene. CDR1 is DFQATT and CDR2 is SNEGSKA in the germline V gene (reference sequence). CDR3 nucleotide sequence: TGCAGTGCTAGAGGCGCGTCATTGCTAGCGGACCACAATGAGCAGTTCTTC. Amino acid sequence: CSARGASLLADHNEQFF.

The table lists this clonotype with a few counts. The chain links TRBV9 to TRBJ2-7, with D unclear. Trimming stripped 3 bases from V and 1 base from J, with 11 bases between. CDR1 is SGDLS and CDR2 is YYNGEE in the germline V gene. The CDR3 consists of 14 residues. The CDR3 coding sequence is TGTGCCAGCAGCGGCCACAGCGTTTCCTACGAGCAGTACTTC. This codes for CASSGHSVSYEQYF.

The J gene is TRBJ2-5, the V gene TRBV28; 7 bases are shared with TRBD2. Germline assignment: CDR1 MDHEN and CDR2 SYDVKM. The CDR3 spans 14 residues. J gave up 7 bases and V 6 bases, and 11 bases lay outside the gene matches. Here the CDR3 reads CASSRRTRGATQYF. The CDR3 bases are TGTGCCAGCAGCCGACGGACTAGAGGGGCGACCCAGTACTTC.

The CDR3 DNA sequence: TGTGCCAGCAGTTATTATCCGCCGGCGGGAGCACCCTTATTCGGGCAGTTCTTC. Translated: CASSYYPPAGAPLFGQFF. The J gene is TRBJ2-1, the V gene TRBV6-2 or TRBV6-3; 7 bases align to TRBD2. Germline trimming cut 3 bases from V and 12 bases from J; bases unmatched to any gene: 23. The CDR3 is 18 residues long. CDR1 MNHEY and CDR2 SVGEGT come from the germline V gene.

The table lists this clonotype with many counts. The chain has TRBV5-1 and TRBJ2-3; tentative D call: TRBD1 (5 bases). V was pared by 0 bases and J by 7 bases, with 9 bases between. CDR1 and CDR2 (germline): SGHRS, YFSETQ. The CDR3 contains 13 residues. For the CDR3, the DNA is TGCGCCAGCAGCTTGGAACAGGCCAATACGCAGTATTTT. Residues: CASSLEQANTQYF.

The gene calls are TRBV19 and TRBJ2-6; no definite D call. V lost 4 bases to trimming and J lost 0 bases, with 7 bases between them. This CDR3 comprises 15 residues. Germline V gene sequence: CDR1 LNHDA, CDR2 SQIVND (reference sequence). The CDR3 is CASSKKGSGANVLTF. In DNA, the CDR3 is TGTGCCAGTAGTAAAAAGGGCTCTGGGGCCAACGTCCTGACTTTC.

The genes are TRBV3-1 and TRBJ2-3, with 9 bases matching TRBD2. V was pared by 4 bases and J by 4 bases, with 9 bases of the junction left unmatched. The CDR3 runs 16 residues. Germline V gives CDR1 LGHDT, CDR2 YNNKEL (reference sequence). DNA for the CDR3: TGTGCCAGCAGCCTTTTAGCGGGAGCCAGCTCAGATACGCAGTATTTT. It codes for CASSLLAGASSDTQYF.

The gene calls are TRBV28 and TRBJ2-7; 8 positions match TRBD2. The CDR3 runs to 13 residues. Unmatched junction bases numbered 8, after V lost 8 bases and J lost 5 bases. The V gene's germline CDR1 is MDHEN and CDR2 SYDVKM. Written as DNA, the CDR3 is TGTGCCAGCGCCCGGGGGGGTCGGCACGAGCAGTACTTC. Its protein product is CASARGGRHEQYF.

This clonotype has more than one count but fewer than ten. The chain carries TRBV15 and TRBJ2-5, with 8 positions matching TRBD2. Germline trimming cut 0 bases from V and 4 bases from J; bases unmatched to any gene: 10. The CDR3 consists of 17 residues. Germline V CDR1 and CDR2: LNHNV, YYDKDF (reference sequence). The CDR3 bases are TGTGCCACCAGCAGAGATTCGCCGGGAGGGCCGGGAGAGACCCAGTACTTC. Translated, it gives CATSRDSPGGPGETQYF. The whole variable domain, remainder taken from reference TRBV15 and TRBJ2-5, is DAMVIQNPRYQVTQFGKPVTLSCSQTLNHNVMYWYQQKSSQAPKLLFHYYDKDFNNEADTPDNFQSRRPNTSFCFLDIRSPGLGDTAMYLCATSRDSPGGPGETQYFGPGTRLLVL.

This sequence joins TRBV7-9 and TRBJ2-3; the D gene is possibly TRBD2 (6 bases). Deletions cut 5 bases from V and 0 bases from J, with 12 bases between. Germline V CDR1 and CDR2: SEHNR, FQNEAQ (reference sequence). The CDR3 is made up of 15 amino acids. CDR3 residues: CASSPHGGSTDTQYF. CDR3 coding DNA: TGTGCCAGCAGCCCCCACGGAGGGAGCACAGATACGCAGTATTTT.

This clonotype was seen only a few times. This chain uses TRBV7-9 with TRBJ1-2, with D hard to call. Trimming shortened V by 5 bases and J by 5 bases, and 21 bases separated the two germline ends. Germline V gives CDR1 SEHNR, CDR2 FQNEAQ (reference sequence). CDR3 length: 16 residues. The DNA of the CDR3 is TGTGCCAGCAGCATACTGGGGTTACCGCACGAGTATGGCTACACCTTC. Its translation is CASSILGLPHEYGYTF.

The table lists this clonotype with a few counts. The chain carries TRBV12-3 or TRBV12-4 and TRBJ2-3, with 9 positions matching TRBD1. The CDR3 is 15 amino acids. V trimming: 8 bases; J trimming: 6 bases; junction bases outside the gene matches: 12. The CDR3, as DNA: TGTGCCAGCGGCCGGGACAGGGCGGGCATTGATACGCAGTATTTT. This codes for CASGRDRAGIDTQYF.

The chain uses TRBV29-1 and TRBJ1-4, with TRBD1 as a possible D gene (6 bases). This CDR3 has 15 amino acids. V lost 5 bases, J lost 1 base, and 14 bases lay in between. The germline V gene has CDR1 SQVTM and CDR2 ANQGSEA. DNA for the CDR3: TGCAGCGTTCCGACAGGTGGAGTAACTAATGAAAAACTGTTTTTT. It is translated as CSVPTGGVTNEKLFF.

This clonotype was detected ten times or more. Here the CDR3 reads CASSVEPAVGLDTQYF. The CDR3 DNA reads TGTGCCAGCAGCGTAGAGCCCGCTGTAGGACTGGATACGCAGTATTTT. The chain has TRBV9 and TRBJ2-3, with D possibly TRBD2 on 5 matching bases. CDR3 length: 16 amino acids. V was clipped by 0 bases and J by 6 bases, with 17 bases between them. Germline V gives CDR1 SGDLS, CDR2 YYNGEE.

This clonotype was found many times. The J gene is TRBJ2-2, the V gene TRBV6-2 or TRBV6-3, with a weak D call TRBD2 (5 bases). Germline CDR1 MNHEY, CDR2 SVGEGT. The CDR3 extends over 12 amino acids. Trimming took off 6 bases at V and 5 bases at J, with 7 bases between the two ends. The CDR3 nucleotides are TGTGCCAGCAGGCGAGGGACCGGGGAGCTGTTTTTT. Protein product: CASRRGTGELFF.

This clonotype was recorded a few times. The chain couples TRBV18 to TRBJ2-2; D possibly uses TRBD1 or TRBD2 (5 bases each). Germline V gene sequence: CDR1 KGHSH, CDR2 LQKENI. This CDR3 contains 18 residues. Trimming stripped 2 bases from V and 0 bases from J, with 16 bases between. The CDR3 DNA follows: TGTGCCAGCTCACCATTTAGGAGCCAGGGACCGAACACCGGGGAGCTGTTTTTT. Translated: CASSPFRSQGPNTGELFF.

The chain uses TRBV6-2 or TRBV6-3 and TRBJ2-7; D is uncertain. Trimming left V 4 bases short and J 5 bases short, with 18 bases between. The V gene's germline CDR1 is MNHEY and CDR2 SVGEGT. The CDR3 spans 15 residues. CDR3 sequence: CASSSLLPARHEQYF. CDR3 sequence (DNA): TGTGCCAGCAGTTCCCTTCTCCCAGCGAGACACGAGCAGTACTTC.

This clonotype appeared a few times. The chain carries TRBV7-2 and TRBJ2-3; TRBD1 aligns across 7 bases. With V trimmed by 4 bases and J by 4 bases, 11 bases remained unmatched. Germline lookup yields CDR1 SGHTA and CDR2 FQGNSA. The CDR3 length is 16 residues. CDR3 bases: TGTGCCAGCAGCTCGGCTTGGACAGGCAGGGCAGATACGCAGTATTTT. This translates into CASSSAWTGRADTQYF. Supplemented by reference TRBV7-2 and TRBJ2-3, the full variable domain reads GAGVSQSPSNKVTEKGKDVELRCDPISGHTALYWYRQSLGQGLEFLIYFQGNSAPDKSGLPSDRFSAERTGGSVSTLTIQRTQQEDSAVYLCASSSAWTGRADTQYFGPGTRLTVL.

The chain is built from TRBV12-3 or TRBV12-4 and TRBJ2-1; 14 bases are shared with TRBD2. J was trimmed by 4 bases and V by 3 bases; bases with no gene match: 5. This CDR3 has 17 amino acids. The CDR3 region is CASSFRTSGRPYNEQFF. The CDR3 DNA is TGTGCCAGCAGTTTCCGGACTAGCGGGAGGCCTTACAATGAGCAGTTCTTC.

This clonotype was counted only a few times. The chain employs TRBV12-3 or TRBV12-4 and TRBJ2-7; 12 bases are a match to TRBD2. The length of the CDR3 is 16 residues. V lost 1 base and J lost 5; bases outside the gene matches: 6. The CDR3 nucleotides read TGTGCCAGCAGTTTAGGACTAGCGGGAGTTGGGCACGAGCAGTACTTC. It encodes CASSLGLAGVGHEQYF.

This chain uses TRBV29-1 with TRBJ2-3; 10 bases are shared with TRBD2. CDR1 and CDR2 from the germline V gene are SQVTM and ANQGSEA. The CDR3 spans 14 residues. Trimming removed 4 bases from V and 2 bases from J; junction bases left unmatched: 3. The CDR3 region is CSVAGLADTDTQYF. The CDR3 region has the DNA TGCAGCGTTGCCGGACTAGCGGACACAGATACGCAGTATTTT.

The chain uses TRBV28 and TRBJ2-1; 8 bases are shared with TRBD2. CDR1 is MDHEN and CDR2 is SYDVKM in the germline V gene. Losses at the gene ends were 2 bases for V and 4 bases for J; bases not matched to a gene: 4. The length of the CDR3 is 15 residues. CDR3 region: CASSLLREGYNEQFF. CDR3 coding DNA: TGTGCCAGCAGTTTACTACGGGAGGGGTACAATGAGCAGTTCTTC.